This TCR beta chain was recovered during a study of metastatic and nonmetastatic thyroid tumors. This clone was recorded many times. Other DNA sequences from this sample encode an identical CDR3 as well. TCRdb reprocessed the PCR reads using MiXCR. The data show approximately 90,000 clones, about an eighth seen once. Patients underwent thyroid surgery, and none had received any treatment before it. The material sequenced was blood. This clonotype was obtained from a female donor with papillary thyroid cancer or a benign thyroid nodule (not recorded which). Some clones in this sample may be carry-over from other donors' samples.

CDR3 in amino acids: CASSLGGSSYEQYF. Written as DNA, the CDR3 is TGCGCCAGCAGCTTGGGGGGGTCATCCTACGAGCAGTACTTC. The chain couples TRBV5-1 to TRBJ2-7, with D perhaps TRBD1 or TRBD2 (5 bases each). With 0 bases removed from V and 1 base from J, the gap between germline ends came to 8 bases. The CDR3 extends over 14 amino acids. Looked up from germline, CDR1 is SGHRS and CDR2 is YFSETQ.